The present TCR beta chain was sequenced within a study of PD-1 blockade in classical Hodgkin lymphoma. Findings of the study overall: The study found complete responders had baseline diversity similar to newly diagnosed patients. There was a significant rise in CD4+ TCR diversity by C4D1, with no such rise for CD8+.

Relapses following autologous stem cell transplantation were seen in all patients, with brentuximab vedotin exposure varying. Patients reached a best response of complete response, partial response or progressive disease. Some clones are missing from TCRdb's copy, which holds only in-frame ones; the method was immunoSEQ multiplex PCR. The table shows 90,000 to 100,000 clones, with 81% occurring only once. V was clipped by 5 bases and J by 2 bases, with 13 bases between them. Germline V gene data show CDR1 as MNHEY and CDR2 as SMNVEV (reference sequence). This CDR3 comprises 15 residues. Points on this clone: What it binds is unknown.

The J gene is TRBJ2-1, the V gene TRBV27; perhaps D is TRBD1 or TRBD2 (5 bases each). This sequence originates from a human donor with classical Hodgkin lymphoma. The specimen comprised peripheral blood mononuclear cells (PBMCs), sampled before the second cycle of nivolumab. CDR3 sequence reads: CASSLYRDAYNEQFF. CDR3 bases: TGTGCCAGCAGTCTGTACCGGGACGCCTACAATGAGCAGTTCTTC.